This T cell receptor beta chain was recovered during a study of blood T cell repertoires in COVID-19. About the research overall: Italy, Spain and the United States were the sources of the convalescent and acute COVID-19 samples. T cells, B-cell-depleted T cells, or PBMCs supplied cDNA or gDNA.

The CDR3 runs to 15 residues. TCRdb keeps only in-frame clones here, not all; method: immunoSEQ multiplex PCR. The sample yields about 50,000 clones, 75% to 90% seen once. Source material: peripheral blood. This chain joins TRBV21-1 and TRBJ1-1; the table assigns TRBD1, which was not confirmed against the DNA. TRBV21-1 counts as a pseudogene. The sequence came from a man aged 55 to 70 with acute or convalescent COVID-19. The CDR3 sequence: CASTQRCRANTEAFF. The CDR3 coding sequence is TGTGCCAGCACCCAACGGTGCAGGGCGAACACTGAAGCTTTCTTT.